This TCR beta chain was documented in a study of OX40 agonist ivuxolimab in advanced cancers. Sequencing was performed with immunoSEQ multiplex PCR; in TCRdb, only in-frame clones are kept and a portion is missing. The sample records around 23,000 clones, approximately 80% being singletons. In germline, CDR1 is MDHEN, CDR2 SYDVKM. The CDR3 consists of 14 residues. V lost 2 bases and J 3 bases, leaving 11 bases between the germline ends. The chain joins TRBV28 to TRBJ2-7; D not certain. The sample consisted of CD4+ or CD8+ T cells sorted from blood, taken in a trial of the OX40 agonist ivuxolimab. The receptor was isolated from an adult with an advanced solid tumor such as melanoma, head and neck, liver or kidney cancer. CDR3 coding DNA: TGTGCCAGCAGTTTAGGTGGTTCCTACTACGAGCAGTACTTC. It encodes CASSLGGSYYEQYF. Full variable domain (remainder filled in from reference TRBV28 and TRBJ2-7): DVKVTQSSRYLVKRTGEKVFLECVQDMDHENMFWYRQDPGLGLRLIYFSYDVKMKEKGDIPEGYSVSREKKERFSLILESASTNQTSMYLCASSLGGSYYEQYFGPGTRLTVT.